The 25 T cell receptor beta chains presented below share a single source sample, sequenced in a study of T cell changes during pregnancy in multiple sclerosis. Clones were read by immunoSEQ multiplex PCR, and TCRdb kept only the in-frame ones, dropping some. The sample lists under 65,000 clones; 93% were seen once. The specimen comprised CD8+ T cells from peripheral blood mononuclear cells, sampled in the second trimester of pregnancy. These receptors were collected from a female donor with multiple sclerosis, enrolled in a pregnancy study.

This chain uses TRBV27 with TRBJ1-1; no firm D call. V shed 5 bases and J shed 1 base, with 11 bases lying between them. CDR1 is MNHEY and CDR2 is SMNVEV in the germline V gene (reference sequence). CDR3 length: 14 amino acids. CDR3 region: CASSPRATNTEAFF. The DNA of the CDR3 is TGTGCCAGCAGTCCCCGTGCTACGAACACTGAAGCTTTCTTT.

The chain combines TRBV25-1 with TRBJ1-2; D not certain. The CDR3 covers 13 residues. Germline loops: CDR1 MGHDK, CDR2 SYGVNS. With 4 bases removed from V and 3 bases from J, the gap between germline ends came to 9 bases. The CDR3, as DNA: TGTGCCAGCAGTGGGAGAGTATACTATGGCTACACCTTC. Its protein is CASSGRVYYGYTF.

CDR3 sequence: CASSHPGQGTYEQYF. In DNA, the CDR3 is TGTGCCAGCAGCCATCCGGGACAGGGAACCTACGAGCAGTACTTC. The V call is TRBV11-2, the J call TRBJ2-7; 9 nucleotides agree with TRBD1. J gave up 2 bases and V 5 bases, and 7 bases lay outside the gene matches. The CDR3 is made up of 15 amino acids. Germline V CDR1 and CDR2: SGHAT, FQNNGV.

The V gene is TRBV7-6, the J gene TRBJ2-1, with D uncertain. CDR1 is SGHVS, CDR2 FNYEAQ, per germline. V gave up 1 base and J gave up 3 bases, with 4 bases separating them. The CDR3 covers 13 residues. CDR3 in amino acids: CASSLVSYNEQFF. The CDR3 DNA is TGTGCCAGCAGCTTAGTGAGCTACAATGAGCAGTTCTTC.

This sequence joins TRBV6-5 and TRBJ2-1, with D possibly being TRBD2 (5 bases). CDR1 is MNHEY, CDR2 SVGAGI, per germline. V lost 0 bases and J 5 bases, leaving 8 bases between the germline ends. The CDR3 totals 14 residues. CDR3 region: CASSYSNGDNEQFF. As DNA, the CDR3 is TGTGCCAGCAGTTACTCGAACGGGGACAATGAGCAGTTCTTC.

The rearrangement links TRBV7-8 to TRBJ1-2, with a weak D call TRBD1 (5 bases). Trimming pared 6 bases from V and 4 bases from J, leaving 15 bases between. CDR3 length: 14 residues. Germline CDR1 SGHVS, CDR2 FQNEAQ. The CDR3 loop is CASSPGREVYGYTF. CDR3 DNA sequence: TGTGCCAGCAGTCCGGGACGGGAGGTCTATGGCTACACCTTC.

This clone was observed once. V gene TRBV6-5 combines with J gene TRBJ2-7; 8 bases agree with TRBD1. The CDR3 sequence is 14 residues long. CDR1 MNHEY and CDR2 SVGAGI come from the germline V gene. V lost 2 bases to trimming and J lost 1 base; unmatched junction nucleotides: 1. The DNA of the CDR3 is TGTGCCAGCAGTTACCAGGGGGCATCCTACGAGCAGTACTTC. Amino acids: CASSYQGASYEQYF.

The rearrangement uses TRBV7-9 and TRBJ1-2; 7 bases align to TRBD1. V lost 5 bases and J lost 13; bases outside the gene matches: 19. Germline CDR1 SEHNR, CDR2 FQNEAQ (reference sequence). This CDR3 region has 15 residues. CDR3: CASSQGDWDSRPATF. The DNA for the CDR3 is TGTGCCAGCAGCCAAGGAGACTGGGACAGCCGGCCAGCCACCTTC.

This chain connects TRBV5-4 to TRBJ2-5; D unresolved. The CDR3 extends over 12 amino acids. The germline CDR1 and CDR2 sequences are SGHNT and YYREEE (reference sequence). Trimming took 4 bases from V and 1 from J, leaving 5 bases between them. CDR3 in DNA: TGTGCCAGCAGCCCGGGCCAAGAGACCCAGTACTTC. It encodes CASSPGQETQYF.

The V and J genes are TRBV13 and TRBJ1-1; D remains ambiguous. Germline V gene sequence: CDR1 PRHDT, CDR2 FYEKMQ (reference sequence). CDR3 length equals 12 residues. Trimming shortened V by 3 bases and J by 5 bases, and 7 bases separated the two germline ends. The CDR3 coding sequence is TGTGCCAGCAGCTTTCCGGGAACTGAAGCTTTCTTT. Translation gives CASSFPGTEAFF. Supplemented by reference TRBV13 and TRBJ1-1, the full variable domain reads AAGVIQSPRHLIKEKRETATLKCYPIPRHDTVYWYQQGPGQDPQFLISFYEKMQSDKGSIPDRFSAQQFSDYHSELNMSSLELGDSALYFCASSFPGTEAFFGQGTRLTVV.

This chain uses TRBV4-1 with TRBJ1-2; TRBD1 matches at 9 bases. CDR1 and CDR2 from the germline V gene are MGHRA and YSYEKL. V trimming: 2 bases; J trimming: 3 bases; junction bases outside the gene matches: 16. This CDR3 spans 19 amino acids. CDR3 DNA: TGCGCCAGCAGCCAACCCGGGACAGGGAGTTTCGTGGGTGACTATGGCTACACCTTC. This codes for CASSQPGTGSFVGDYGYTF.

The rearrangement uses TRBV7-8 and TRBJ2-5; TRBD2 might be the D (6 bases). The V gene lost 3 bases and the J gene lost 2 bases, with 13 bases spanning the gap. Germline CDR1 and CDR2: SGHVS and FQNEAQ. The CDR3 covers 15 residues. The CDR3 sequence: CASSFVRGPQETQYF. DNA of the CDR3: TGTGCCAGCAGCTTTGTGCGGGGCCCGCAAGAGACCCAGTACTTC.

Concerning this clone: Other DNA sequences within the sample encode an identical CDR3. The V call is TRBV27, the J call TRBJ1-1; no definite D call. The V end lost 6 bases, the J end lost 0 bases, and 11 bases lay between the germline ends. The CDR3 covers 14 residues. The germline gives CDR1 MNHEY, CDR2 SMNVEV (reference sequence). This CDR3 reads CASSLGGMNTEAFF. The CDR3 nucleotides read TGTGCCAGCAGCCTCGGCGGAATGAACACTGAAGCTTTCTTT.

V and J are TRBV6-1 and TRBJ1-3, with a weak D call TRBD1 (6 bases). There are 15 residues in the CDR3. CDR1 and CDR2 from the germline V gene are MNHNS and SASEGT. Trimming removed 4 bases from V and 0 bases from J, with 10 bases in between. CDR3 DNA: TGTGCCAGCAGTGGAGGACAGTACTCTGGAAACACCATATATTTT. It yields the protein CASSGGQYSGNTIYF.

The CDR3 region is CASSLTRSIYNEQFF. CDR3 nucleotide sequence: TGTGCCAGCAGCTTAACGCGGAGCATCTACAATGAGCAGTTCTTC. The rearrangement joins TRBV7-3 to TRBJ2-1; the D is unclear. Between the trimmed V and J ends, which lost 0 bases and 3 bases, there was a span of 9 bases. Germline V gene data show CDR1 as SGHTA and CDR2 as FQGTGA. This CDR3 comprises 15 residues.

V and J are TRBV27 and TRBJ2-1; TRBD1 aligns across 8 bases. V dropped 1 base and J dropped 8; count of bases not matched to a gene: 10. CDR3 length equals 16 residues. Germline CDR1 and CDR2: MNHEY and SMNVEV (reference sequence). The CDR3 protein is CASSLLRAGGTDEQFF. The CDR3 nucleotides are TGTGCCAGCAGTTTATTGAGGGCAGGGGGCACCGATGAGCAGTTCTTC.

The DNA of the CDR3 is TGTGCCAGCAGTTACGGGGCTTTTGGGACTGAAGCTTTCTTT. Translation: CASSYGAFGTEAFF. The V gene is TRBV6-5, the J gene TRBJ1-1, with D possibly matching TRBD1 (5 bases). Germline loops: CDR1 MNHEY, CDR2 SVGAGI. V lost 2 bases to trimming and J lost 5 bases, with 12 bases between them. This CDR3 is built from 14 residues.

Comments on this clone: Other DNA variants within this sample encode the same CDR3. The genes are TRBV27 and TRBJ1-5; 7 positions match TRBD1. J lost 1 base, V lost 5 bases, and 5 bases had no gene match. The CDR3 spans 15 residues. Looked up from germline, CDR1 is MNHEY and CDR2 is SMNVEV (reference sequence). CDR3 DNA: TGTGCCAGCAGTCCGACAGGGTACAGCAATCAGCCCCAGCATTTT. Translated, it gives CASSPTGYSNQPQHF.

J is TRBJ2-3 and V is TRBV7-2; 8 bases map to TRBD1. V lost 6 bases to trimming and J lost 4 bases; unmatched junction nucleotides: 9. Germline V CDR1 and CDR2: SGHTA, FQGNSA. The CDR3 runs to 15 residues. The CDR3 nucleotides are TGTGCCAGCAGTTTGTGGACAGGGAGTGCAGATACGCAGTATTTT. It yields the protein CASSLWTGSADTQYF.

The chain's CDR3 is CASSQAGGPREQYF. The CDR3 DNA follows: TGCGCCAGCAGCCAAGCGGGAGGGCCTCGCGAGCAGTACTTC. The chain joins TRBV4-1 to TRBJ2-7; 8 nucleotides agree with TRBD2. Looked up from germline, CDR1 is MGHRA and CDR2 is YSYEKL. CDR3 length equals 14 residues. Unmatched junction bases numbered 5, after V lost 1 base and J lost 6 bases.

This clone occurred once. The rearrangement joins TRBV18 to TRBJ2-2; TRBD2 might be the D (6 bases). CDR1 is KGHSH and CDR2 is LQKENI in the germline V gene. Trimming removed 3 bases from V and 1 base from J, with 12 bases in between. The CDR3 spans 16 residues. The CDR3 spells CASSPRGAGNTGELFF. The CDR3 DNA reads as TGTGCCAGCTCACCCCGAGGAGCGGGGAACACCGGGGAGCTGTTTTTT. Drawing the rest from reference TRBV18 and TRBJ2-2, the complete variable domain is NAGVMQNPRHLVRRRGQEARLRCSPMKGHSHVYWYRQLPEEGLKFMVYLQKENIIDESGMPKERFSAEFPKEGPSILRIQQVVRGDSAAYFCASSPRGAGNTGELFFGEGSRLTVL.

The table lists this clone with a few counts. The J gene is TRBJ2-1, the V gene TRBV7-9; D might be TRBD1 (6 bases). V shed 5 bases and J shed 6 bases, with 17 bases lying between them. CDR3 length: 15 residues. The V gene's germline CDR1 is SEHNR and CDR2 FQNEAQ (reference sequence). The CDR3 loop reads CASSPAQDRPNEQFF. CDR3 nucleotides: TGTGCCAGCAGCCCGGCACAAGACAGGCCCAATGAGCAGTTCTTC.

This chain links TRBV4-3 with TRBJ2-7; D is unresolved. There are 15 residues in the CDR3. Trimming pared 0 bases from V and 4 bases from J, leaving 13 bases between. Germline V gives CDR1 LGHNA, CDR2 YSLEER. CDR3 residues: CASSQDPQATYEQYF. The CDR3, as DNA: TGCGCCAGCAGCCAAGATCCCCAGGCTACTTACGAGCAGTACTTC.

The genes are TRBV16 and TRBJ1-1; no firm D call. V shed 0 bases and J shed 1 base, with 15 bases lying between them. CDR1 and CDR2 (germline): KGHSY, FQNENV. This CDR3 has 17 amino acids. CDR3 amino acids: CASSQSKSRIGNTEAFF. The CDR3 DNA reads TGTGCCAGCAGCCAATCGAAGAGCAGGATTGGGAACACTGAAGCTTTCTTT.

The CDR3 sequence: CSVDFEVGSGEQYF. CDR3 nucleotide sequence: TGCAGCGTTGACTTCGAGGTAGGATCGGGCGAGCAGTACTTC. The chain recombines TRBV29-1 with TRBJ2-7; D remains ambiguous. Germline V gives CDR1 SQVTM, CDR2 ANQGSEA. This CDR3 comprises 14 residues. V lost 3 bases, J lost 6 bases, and 18 bases lay in between.